The count of the clone carrying this T cell receptor (beta chain) is one. The CDR3 consists of 14 residues. The V gene's germline CDR1 is KGHSH and CDR2 LQKENI. V shed 4 bases and J 4 bases; nucleotides not matched to a gene: 5. Authors' analysis steps: By means of reference gene primer amplification, nucleated cell counts were estimated. Profiling relied on immunoSEQ multiplex PCR, and the TCRdb table lists in-frame clones only, not all of them. V, J and clone size were drawn from that table, and D and trimming were deduced from the DNA. This table has roughly 250,000 clones, approximately 85% appearing once. The data were taken from a study of blood T cell repertoires in COVID-19. Across the whole study: COVID-19 samples from acute and convalescent phases originated in the United States, Italy and Spain. In each case, the material was cDNA or gDNA derived from T cells, B-cell-depleted T cells, or PBMCs.

The sequence derives from a woman aged 55-70 years with active or convalescent COVID-19. The chain employs TRBV18 and TRBJ2-7; 9 bases line up with TRBD1. Material for sequencing was peripheral blood. CDR3 residues: CASSRTGEGYEQYF. The CDR3 coding sequence is TGTGCCAGCTCACGGACAGGGGAGGGGTACGAGCAGTACTTC.